This T cell receptor (beta chain) was sequenced in a study of blood T cell repertoires in COVID-19. Study-level information: There were acute and convalescent COVID-19 samples, and they came from the United States, Italy and Spain.

Original processing notes: Using reference gene primer amplification, nucleated cell counts were estimated. Sequenced by immunoSEQ multiplex PCR; TCRdb stores in-frame clones only, minus some. For V, J and clone size, that table is used; D and trimming come from the DNA. The data contain around 160,000 clones, approximately 78% of them singletons. In this sample, this clone turned up once. The V segment lost 4 bases and the J segment 1 base; nucleotides outside the gene matches: 4. The germline V gene has CDR1 SGHRS and CDR2 YFSETQ. The CDR3 is 17 amino acids. This clonotype was sampled from a human donor in a cohort sampled during active COVID-19. Material for sequencing was peripheral blood. V is TRBV5-1 and J is TRBJ2-3; TRBD2 agrees at 15 bases. CDR3 DNA: TGCGCCAGCAGCGCGGGACTAGCGGGAGGCCGCACAGATACGCAGTATTTT. Translation: CASSAGLAGGRTDTQYF.